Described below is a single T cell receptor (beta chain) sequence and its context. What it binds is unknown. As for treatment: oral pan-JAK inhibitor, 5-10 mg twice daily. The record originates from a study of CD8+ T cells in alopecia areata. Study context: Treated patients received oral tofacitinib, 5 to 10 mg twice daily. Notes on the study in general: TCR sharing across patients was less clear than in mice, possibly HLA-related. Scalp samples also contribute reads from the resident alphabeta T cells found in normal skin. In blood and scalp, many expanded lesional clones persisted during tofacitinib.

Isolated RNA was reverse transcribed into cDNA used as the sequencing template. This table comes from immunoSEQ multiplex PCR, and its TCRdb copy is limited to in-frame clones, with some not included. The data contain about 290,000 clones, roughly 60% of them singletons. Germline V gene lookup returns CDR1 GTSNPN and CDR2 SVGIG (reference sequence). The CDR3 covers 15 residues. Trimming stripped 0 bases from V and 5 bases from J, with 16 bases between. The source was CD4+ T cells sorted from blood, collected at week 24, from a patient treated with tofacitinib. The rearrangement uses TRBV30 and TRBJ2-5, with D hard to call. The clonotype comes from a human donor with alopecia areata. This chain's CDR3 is CAWSVSLPLGETQYF. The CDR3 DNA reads TGTGCCTGGAGTGTAAGCCTTCCCTTGGGGGAGACCCAGTACTTC.